This T cell receptor beta chain originates from a study of regulatory T cells in long-lasting Graves disease. Arm-PCR with iRepertoire HTBI primers amplified the CDR3 regions for these TCR beta libraries. TCRdb reanalysed the multiplex PCR reads using MiXCR and keeps one entry per CDR3 protein. The sample includes 450,000 to 700,000 distinct CDR3 sequences, roughly 14% of them seen just once. V trimming: 4 bases; J trimming: 5 bases; junction bases outside the gene matches: 12. Germline CDR1 reads SNHLY; CDR2 reads FYNNEI. The CDR3 length is 17 residues. Described time point: newly diagnosed GD, antithyroid drugs for less than 3 months. TCR sequences were obtained from RNA taken from PBMCs. The peripheral blood volume drawn was about 9 milliliters, and it was collected into EDTA tubes. These data are also associated with another study on T cells in Graves' hyperthyroidism and ophthalmopathy. According to that study: Clinical symptoms, serum thyroxine and TRAb, thyroid ultrasound and orbital computed tomography were used for the diagnoses.

The sequenced sample was peripheral blood mononuclear cells (PBMCs), obtained at new diagnosis, from a patient treated with antithyroid drugs. The TCR sequence derives from a man between 25 and 39 years old with Graves disease. The V and J genes are TRBV2 and TRBJ2-3, with 10 bases lining up with TRBD2. CDR3 amino acids: CASSGLLAGVWQDTQYF. CDR3 in DNA: TGTGCCAGCAGTGGACTTCTAGCGGGAGTATGGCAAGATACGCAGTATTTT.